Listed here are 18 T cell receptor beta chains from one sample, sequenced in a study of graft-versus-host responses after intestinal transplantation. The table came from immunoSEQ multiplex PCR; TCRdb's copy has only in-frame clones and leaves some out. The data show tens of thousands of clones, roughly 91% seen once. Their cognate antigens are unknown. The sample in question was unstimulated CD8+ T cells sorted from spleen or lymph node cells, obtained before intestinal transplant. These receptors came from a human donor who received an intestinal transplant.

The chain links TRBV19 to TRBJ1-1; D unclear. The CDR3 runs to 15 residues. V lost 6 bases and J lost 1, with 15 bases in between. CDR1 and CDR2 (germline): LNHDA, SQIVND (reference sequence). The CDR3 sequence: CASSLSTRSNTEAFF. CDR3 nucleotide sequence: TGTGCCAGTAGCTTATCGACTAGATCGAACACTGAAGCTTTCTTT.

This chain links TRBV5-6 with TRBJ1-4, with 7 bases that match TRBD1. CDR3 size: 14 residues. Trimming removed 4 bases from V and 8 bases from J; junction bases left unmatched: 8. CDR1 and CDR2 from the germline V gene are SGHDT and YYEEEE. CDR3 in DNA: TGTGCCAGCAGCCCGACAGGGAGGAGCGAAAAACTGTTTTTT. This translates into CASSPTGRSEKLFF.

CDR3 amino acids: CASSGRDGYTF. The CDR3 bases are TGTGCCAGCAGCGGTAGAGATGGCTACACCTTC. This chain links TRBV21-1 with TRBJ1-2. TRBV21-1 is labeled a pseudogene. This CDR3 comprises 11 residues.

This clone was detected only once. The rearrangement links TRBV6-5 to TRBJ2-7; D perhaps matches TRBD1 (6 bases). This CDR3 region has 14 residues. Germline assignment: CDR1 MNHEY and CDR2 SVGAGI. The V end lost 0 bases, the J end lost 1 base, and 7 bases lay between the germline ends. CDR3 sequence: CASSYSQGSYEQYF. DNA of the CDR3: TGTGCCAGCAGTTACTCGCAGGGGTCCTACGAGCAGTACTTC.

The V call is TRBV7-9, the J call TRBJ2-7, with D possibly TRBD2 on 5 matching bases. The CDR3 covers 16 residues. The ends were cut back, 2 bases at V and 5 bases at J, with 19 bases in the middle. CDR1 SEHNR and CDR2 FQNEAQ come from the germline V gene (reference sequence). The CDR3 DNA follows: TGTGCCAGCAGCTTAACGGGCCTAAGGGAGTCCAACGAGCAGTACTTC. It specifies CASSLTGLRESNEQYF.

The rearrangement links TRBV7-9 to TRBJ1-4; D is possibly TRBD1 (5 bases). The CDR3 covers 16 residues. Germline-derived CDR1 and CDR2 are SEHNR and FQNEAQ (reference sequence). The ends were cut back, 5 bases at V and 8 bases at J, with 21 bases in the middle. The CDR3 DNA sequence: TGTGCCAGCAGCCAACTGAGGCAGGGTGGAATGGAAAAACTGTTTTTT. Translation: CASSQLRQGGMEKLFF.

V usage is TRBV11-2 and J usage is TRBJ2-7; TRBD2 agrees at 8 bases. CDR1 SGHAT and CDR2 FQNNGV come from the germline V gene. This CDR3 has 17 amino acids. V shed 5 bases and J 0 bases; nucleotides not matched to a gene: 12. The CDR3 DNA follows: TGTGCCAGCAGCACCCCCTCCTCGGGGGGGAGCTCCTACGAGCAGTACTTC. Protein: CASSTPSSGGSSYEQYF.

This CDR3 is CAWSDTGGPYSNQPQHF. DNA for the CDR3: TGTGCCTGGAGTGATACAGGGGGCCCTTATAGCAATCAGCCCCAGCATTTT. The chain links TRBV30 to TRBJ1-5; 9 bases agree with TRBD1. CDR1 is GTSNPN, CDR2 SVGIG, per germline (reference sequence). The ends lost 1 base at V and 0 bases at J; junction bases unmatched: 7. This CDR3 comprises 17 residues.

CDR3 DNA sequence: TGTGCCAGCAGCATAGGGGCCAGGAACTACGAGCAGTACTTC. This gives the protein CASSIGARNYEQYF. V is TRBV11-2 and J is TRBJ2-7; tentative D call: TRBD1 (5 bases). Trimming pared 5 bases from V and 3 bases from J, leaving 14 bases between. The CDR3 runs to 14 residues. Germline values: CDR1 SGHAT, CDR2 FQNNGV.

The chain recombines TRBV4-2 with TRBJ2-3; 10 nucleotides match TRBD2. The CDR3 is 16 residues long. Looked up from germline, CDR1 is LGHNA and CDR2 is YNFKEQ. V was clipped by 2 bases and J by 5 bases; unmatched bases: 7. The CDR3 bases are TGTGCCAGCAGCCAAAGTTCAGCGGGAGGGGGAGATACGCAGTATTTT. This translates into CASSQSSAGGGDTQYF.

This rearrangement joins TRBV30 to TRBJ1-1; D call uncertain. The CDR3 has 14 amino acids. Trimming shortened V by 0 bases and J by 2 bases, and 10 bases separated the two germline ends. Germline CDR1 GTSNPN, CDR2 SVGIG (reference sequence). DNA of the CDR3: TGTGCCTGGAGTGTCGGGATTCGTAACACTGAAGCTTTCTTT. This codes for CAWSVGIRNTEAFF.

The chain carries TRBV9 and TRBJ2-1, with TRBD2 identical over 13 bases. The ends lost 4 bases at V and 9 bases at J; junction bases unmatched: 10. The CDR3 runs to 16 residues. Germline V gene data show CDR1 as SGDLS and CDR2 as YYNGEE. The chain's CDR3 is CASSTIGTSGVSEQFF. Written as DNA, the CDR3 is TGTGCCAGCAGCACGATAGGGACTAGCGGGGTCAGTGAGCAGTTCTTC.

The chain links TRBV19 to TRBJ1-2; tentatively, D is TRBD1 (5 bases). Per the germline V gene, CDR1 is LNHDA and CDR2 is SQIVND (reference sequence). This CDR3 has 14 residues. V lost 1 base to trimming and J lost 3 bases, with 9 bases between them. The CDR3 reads CASSIGPRDYGYTF. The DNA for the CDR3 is TGTGCCAGTAGTATAGGCCCCAGGGACTATGGCTACACCTTC.

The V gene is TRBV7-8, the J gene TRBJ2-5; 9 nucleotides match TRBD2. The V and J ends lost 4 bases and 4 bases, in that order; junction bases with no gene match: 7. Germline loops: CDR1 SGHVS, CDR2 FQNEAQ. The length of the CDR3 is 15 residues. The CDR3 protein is CASSYLAGKSETQYF. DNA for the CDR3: TGTGCCAGCAGCTATCTAGCGGGAAAATCAGAGACCCAGTACTTC.

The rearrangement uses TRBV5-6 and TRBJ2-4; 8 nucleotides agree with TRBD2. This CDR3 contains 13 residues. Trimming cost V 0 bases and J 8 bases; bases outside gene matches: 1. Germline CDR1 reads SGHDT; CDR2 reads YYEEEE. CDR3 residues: CASSLVGGDIQYF. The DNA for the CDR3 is TGTGCCAGCAGCTTGGTCGGGGGGGACATTCAGTACTTC.

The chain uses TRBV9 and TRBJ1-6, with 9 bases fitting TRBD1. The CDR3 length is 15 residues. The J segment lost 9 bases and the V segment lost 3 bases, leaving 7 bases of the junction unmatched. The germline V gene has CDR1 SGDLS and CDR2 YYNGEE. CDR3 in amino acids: CASSAGQGTGSPLHF. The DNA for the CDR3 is TGTGCCAGCAGCGCCGGACAGGGGACCGGTTCACCCCTCCACTTT.

This CDR3 reads CASSESGGHINSYNEQFF. CDR3 in DNA: TGTGCCAGCAGCGAGTCCGGGGGGCATATCAACTCCTACAATGAGCAGTTCTTC. The genes are TRBV21-1 and TRBJ2-1; TRBD2 reflects the table's D call only, with no check against the DNA. TRBV21-1 counts as a pseudogene. The CDR3 is made up of 18 amino acids.

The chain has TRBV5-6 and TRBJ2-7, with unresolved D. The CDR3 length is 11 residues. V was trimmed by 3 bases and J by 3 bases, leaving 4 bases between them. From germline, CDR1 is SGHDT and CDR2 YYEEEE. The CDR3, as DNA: TGTGCCAGCAGCTCCATCTACGAGCAGTACTTC. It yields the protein CASSSIYEQYF.